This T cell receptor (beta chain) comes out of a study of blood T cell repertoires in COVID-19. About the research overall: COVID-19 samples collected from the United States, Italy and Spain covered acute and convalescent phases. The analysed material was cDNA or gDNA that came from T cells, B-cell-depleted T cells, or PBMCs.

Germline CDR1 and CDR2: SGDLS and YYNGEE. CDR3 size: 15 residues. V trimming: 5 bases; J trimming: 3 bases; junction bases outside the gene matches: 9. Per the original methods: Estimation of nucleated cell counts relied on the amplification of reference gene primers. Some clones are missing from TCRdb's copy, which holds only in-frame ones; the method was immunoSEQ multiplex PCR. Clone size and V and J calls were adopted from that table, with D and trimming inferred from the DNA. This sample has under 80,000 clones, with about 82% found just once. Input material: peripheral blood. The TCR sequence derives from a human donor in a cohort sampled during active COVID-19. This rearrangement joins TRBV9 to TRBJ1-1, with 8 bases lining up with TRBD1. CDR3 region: CASRATGTGDTEAFF. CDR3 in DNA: TGTGCCAGCAGAGCCACCGGGACAGGTGACACTGAAGCTTTCTTT.